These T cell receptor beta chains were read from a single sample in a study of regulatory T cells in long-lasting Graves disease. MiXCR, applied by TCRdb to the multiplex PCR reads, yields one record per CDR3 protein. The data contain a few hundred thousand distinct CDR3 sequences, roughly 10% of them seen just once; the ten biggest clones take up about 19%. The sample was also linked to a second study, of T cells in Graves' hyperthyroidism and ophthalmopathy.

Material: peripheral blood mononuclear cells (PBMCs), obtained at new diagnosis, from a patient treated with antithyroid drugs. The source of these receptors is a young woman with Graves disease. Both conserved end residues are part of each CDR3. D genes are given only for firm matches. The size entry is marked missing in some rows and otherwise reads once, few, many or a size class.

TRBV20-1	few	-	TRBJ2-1	TGCAGTGCTAGAAAGGCGGGCGTTACCGCGAGCTCCTACAATGAGCAGTTCTTC	CSARKAGVTASSYNEQFF
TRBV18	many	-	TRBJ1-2	TGTGCCAGCTCACCTACGACAGTGACTGATGGCTACACCTTC	CASSPTTVTDGYTF
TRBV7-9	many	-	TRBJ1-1	TGTGCCAGCAGCTTATGGGGCACTAACACTGAAGCTTTCTTT	CASSLWGTNTEAFF
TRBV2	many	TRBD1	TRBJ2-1	TGTGCCAGCAGACCGCAGGGGGCGAATGAGCAGTTCTTC	CASRPQGANEQFF
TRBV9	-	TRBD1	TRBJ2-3	TGTGCCAGCAGCCTTAGGCGGGACAGGCCTACTAGCACAGATACGCAGTATTTT	CASSLRRDRPTSTDTQYF
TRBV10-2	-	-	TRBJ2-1	TGCGCCAGCAGAGGGACAACCGATGAGCAGTTCTTC	CASRGTTDEQFF
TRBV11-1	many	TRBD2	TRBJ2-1	TGTGCCAGCAGCCGAGTCGGACTAGCGGGAAGCTACAATGAGCAGTTCTTC	CASSRVGLAGSYNEQFF
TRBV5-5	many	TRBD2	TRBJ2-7	TGTGCCAGCAGCTTTACAGGGACTAGCGTAACCTACGAGCAGTACTTC	CASSFTGTSVTYEQYF
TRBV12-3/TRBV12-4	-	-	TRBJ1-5	TGTGCCAGCAGTTTTCGGCAGGGGATGAGGAATCAGCCCCAGCATTTT	CASSFRQGMRNQPQHF
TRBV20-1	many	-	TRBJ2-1	TGCAGTTGCCGGAGGGGGAATGACAATGAGCAGTTCTTC	CSCRRGNDNEQFF
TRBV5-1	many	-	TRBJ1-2	TGCGCCAGCAGCCCCGCCAGGGGACCCGTGAGTGGCTACACCTTC	CASSPARGPVSGYTF
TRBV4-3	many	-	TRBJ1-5	TGCGCCAGCAGCCTCTACGTTTCGCAGCCCCAGCATTTT	CASSLYVSQPQHF
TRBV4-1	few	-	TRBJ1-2	TGCGCCAGCAGCCAAGATGTAAAGAGAATTCCGGGCTACACCTTC	CASSQDVKRIPGYTF
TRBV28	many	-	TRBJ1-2	TGTGCCAGCAGTCCCCGCTCCGGGGGGCGAAGCTACACCTTC	CASSPRSGGRSYTF
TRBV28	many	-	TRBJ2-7	TGTGCCAGCAACATGCTAGAATACGAGCAGTACTTC	CASNMLEYEQYF
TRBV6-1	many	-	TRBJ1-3	TGTGCCAGCATGAGGATTTACTCTGGAAACACCATATATTTT	CASMRIYSGNTIYF
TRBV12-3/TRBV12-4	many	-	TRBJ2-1	TGTGCCAGCAGTTTAAGGAGCGGCTCCTACAATGAGCAGTTCTTC	CASSLRSGSYNEQFF